One sample yielded the 23 T cell receptor beta chains listed below, sequenced in a study of tumor-infiltrating lymphocytes in primary liver carcinoma (dated by TCRdb to the late 2010s). TRIzol reagent was used to extract blood RNA from unsorted whole blood, while the DNeasy Blood & Tissue kit provided the germline DNA. Sequenced on an Illumina HiSeq 2500. Starting from approximately 500 ng total RNA, TCRbeta-specific cDNA was produced by reverse transcription with a constant-region primer and ProtoScript II reverse transcriptase. The TCRbeta libraries were prepared through three rounds of nested multiplex PCR following a slightly modified ARM-PCR procedure. Multiplex TRBV1-TRBV30 forward primers and a Cbeta reverse primer were used in the first two PCR rounds, each of which was run for approximately 9 cycles. Using fastp trimming at Q25 and MiXCR clonotype assembly, TCRdb reanalyzed the public sequencing data and kept in-frame beta chains. Each CDR3 protein gets just one entry, which takes the most common genes and DNA from the rows behind it. The sample table lists fewer than 350,000 distinct CDR3 sequences, 55% to 65% of them with a count of one. The biggest ten clones account for approximately 9% of the sample.

Sequencing was performed on peripheral blood. These receptor sequences come from a man aged 35-49 years with primary liver carcinoma and hepatitis B virus infection.

For this clonotype: A much larger clone differs by one base, so this may be a read error. No conserved phenylalanine or tryptophan is present at the end of the CDR3, so a read error is the likely explanation. The rearrangement joins TRBV29-1 to TRBJ2-5; 7 bases are shared with TRBD1. V lost 4 bases to trimming and J lost 2 bases; unmatched junction nucleotides: 7. Germline V lookup: CDR1 SQVTM, CDR2 ANQGSEA. This CDR3 comprises 14 residues. The CDR3 sequence is CSVGSGTDQETQYS. CDR3 sequence (DNA): TGCAGCGTTGGCTCCGGGACAGATCAAGAGACCCAGTACTCC.

As for this clonotype: Relative to the germline gene, one junction end is altered; a read error may explain this. The chain links TRBV4-3 to TRBJ2-7, with TRBD2 identical over 13 bases. Germline lookup yields CDR1 LGHNA and CDR2 YSLEER. The CDR3 extends over 18 amino acids. The CDR3 nucleotides read TGCGCCAGCAACCTCCAATGGGGGACTAGCGGGATTTCGCCCGAGCGGTACTTC. Residues: CASNLQWGTSGISPERYF.

As concerns this clonotype: A much larger clone lies one base from this, so it may be a read error. The chain joins TRBV6-5 to TRBJ2-7; D is possibly TRBD1 (5 bases). In germline, CDR1 is MNHEY, CDR2 SVGAGI. The CDR3 sequence is 14 residues long. The CDR3 DNA reads as TGTGTCAGCAGCGTTCTGACAGACCCCTACGAGCAGTACTTC. Translating it yields CVSSVLTDPYEQYF.

Remarks on this clonotype: A much larger clone differs by one base, so this may be a read error. The chain joins TRBV5-4 to TRBJ1-1, with D possibly being TRBD1 (5 bases). The CDR3 totals 14 residues. Germline loops: CDR1 SGHNT, CDR2 YYREEE (reference sequence). CDR3 in DNA: TGTGCCAGCGGCTTCCGGGGACCGAACACTGAAGCTTTCTTT. It encodes CASGFRGPNTEAFF.

With respect to this clonotype: A clone one base away is much larger, so this may be a read error. The chain carries TRBV6-5 and TRBJ2-5, with unresolved D. This CDR3 spans 13 amino acids. Germline-derived CDR1 and CDR2 are MNHEY and SVGAGI. The V gene lost 6 bases and the J gene lost 2 bases, with 10 bases spanning the gap. CDR3 region: CASSSRCQETQYF. In nucleotides, the CDR3 is TGTGCCAGCAGCTCCCGGTGTCAAGAGACCCAGTACTTC.

The J gene is TRBJ2-7, the V gene TRBV6-2 or TRBV6-3; 9 bases map to TRBD2. With 6 bases clipped from V and 5 bases from J, the junction kept 8 bases outside the gene matches. Germline CDR1 MNHEY, CDR2 SVGEGT. The CDR3 sequence is 14 residues long. The CDR3 region has the DNA TGTGCCAGCAGCCCTAGCGGGATGGTGGACGAGCAGTACTTC. Translating it yields CASSPSGMVDEQYF.

The chain combines TRBV4-2 with TRBJ2-2; 8 positions agree with TRBD2. The CDR3 runs 16 residues. With 4 bases clipped from V and 10 bases from J, the junction kept 14 bases outside the gene matches. Germline V CDR1 and CDR2: LGHNA, YNFKEQ. CDR3 residues: CASSRETSVGWEELFF. CDR3 DNA sequence: TGTGCCAGCAGCCGAGAGACTAGCGTAGGGTGGGAGGAGCTGTTTTTT.

Concerning this clonotype: No conserved phenylalanine or tryptophan is present at the end of the CDR3, so a read error is the likely explanation. The chain couples TRBV11-2 to TRBJ2-1; D uncertain. The CDR3 loop spans 18 amino acids. The germline gives CDR1 SGHAT, CDR2 FQNNGV. The CDR3 loop is CAGSLVPPPSSSWDEQFL. DNA for the CDR3: TGTGCCGGCAGCTTAGTCCCTCCTCCTAGTAGTAGTTGGGATGAGCAGTTCTTG.

A note on this clonotype: This clone may be a read error of a much larger clone one base away. The chain combines TRBV6-5 with TRBJ2-1; a possible D gene is TRBD2 (7 bases). The CDR3 has 15 residues. Germline-derived CDR1 and CDR2 are MNHEY and SVGAGI. Trimming stripped 2 bases from V and 8 bases from J, with 16 bases between. The CDR3 reads CASSYRGGPSDEQFF. In DNA, the CDR3 is TGTGCCAGCAGTTACAGGGGGGGCCCTAGCGATGAGCAGTTCTTC.

The chain carries TRBV10-3 and TRBJ2-3; 11 nucleotides match TRBD2. The length of the CDR3 is 17 residues. V lost 3 bases and J lost 0; bases outside the gene matches: 5. Germline-derived CDR1 and CDR2 are ENHRY and SYGVKD. CDR3 in amino acids: CAISEGSGRASTDTQYF. CDR3 in DNA: TGTGCCATCAGTGAAGGTAGCGGGAGGGCTAGCACAGATACGCAGTATTTT.

This clonotype has at least ten counts. The chain joins TRBV5-4 to TRBJ2-1; D is unclear. Per germline, CDR1 SGHNT and CDR2 YYREEE (reference sequence). The CDR3 spans 15 residues. Between the trimmed V and J ends, which lost 0 bases and 3 bases, there was a span of 10 bases. The CDR3 sequence is CASSLGPEVYNEQFF. CDR3 nucleotides: TGTGCCAGCAGCTTGGGGCCAGAAGTCTACAATGAGCAGTTCTTC.

This clonotype was detected only a few times. V is TRBV7-9 and J is TRBJ2-1; D uncertain. Germline CDR1 reads SEHNR; CDR2 reads FQNEAQ (reference sequence). The CDR3 sequence is 11 residues long. V was trimmed by 5 bases and J by 9 bases, leaving 8 bases between them. CDR3 sequence (DNA): TGTGCCAGCAGCATAAATCCTGAGCAGTTCTTC. Its translation is CASSINPEQFF.

Details on this clonotype: Since a much larger clone is just one base distant, this may be a read error. The gene calls are TRBV10-3 and TRBJ1-1, with 9 bases matching TRBD1. The CDR3 totals 14 residues. CDR1 is ENHRY and CDR2 is SYGVKD in the germline V gene. CDR3: CAISELGQGSEVFF. In nucleotides, the CDR3 is TGTGCCATCAGTGAGTTGGGACAGGGTTCTGAAGTTTTCTTT.

The V and J genes are TRBV6-1 and TRBJ2-5; the match to TRBD2 covers 15 bases. Germline CDR1 reads MNHNS; CDR2 reads SASEGT. V lost 4 bases, J lost 2 bases, and 14 bases stayed unmatched. The CDR3 contains 20 residues. In nucleotides, the CDR3 is TGTGCCAGCAGTGTATTGTTTGCCGGACTAGCGGGAGGGCCTCAAGAGACCCAGTACTTC. Translation: CASSVLFAGLAGGPQETQYF.

In this sample, this clonotype turned up a few times. The chain uses TRBV20-1 and TRBJ2-7; 7 bases are shared with TRBD2. The length of the CDR3 is 15 residues. Unmatched junction bases numbered 10, after V lost 0 bases and J lost 5 bases. Germline CDR1 and CDR2: DFQATT and SNEGSKA (reference sequence). CDR3 amino acids: CSARDTRSGGNEQYF. DNA of the CDR3: TGCAGTGCTAGAGACACCCGGTCGGGGGGTAACGAGCAGTACTTC.

This chain joins TRBV5-1 and TRBJ2-7; 9 bases agree with TRBD1. The CDR3 has 15 residues. V dropped 0 bases and J dropped 3; count of bases not matched to a gene: 4. CDR1 and CDR2 from the germline V gene are SGHRS and YFSETQ. The CDR3 sequence is CASSLETGGVYEQYF. CDR3 nucleotide sequence: TGCGCCAGCAGCTTGGAAACAGGGGGCGTCTACGAGCAGTACTTC.

V is TRBV10-3 and J is TRBJ2-1; 9 bases map to TRBD2. The CDR3 totals 13 residues. After removal of 4 bases from V and 6 bases from J, the junction contained 1 base not matched to a gene. Germline V gives CDR1 ENHRY, CDR2 SYGVKD. The DNA for the CDR3 is TGTGCCATCAGTGGACTAGCGGCCAATGAGCAGTTCTTC. It is translated as CAISGLAANEQFF.

This clonotype was recorded a few times. The V and J genes are TRBV5-4 and TRBJ2-7, with 7 nucleotides matching TRBD2. Germline V gives CDR1 SGHNT, CDR2 YYREEE (reference sequence). The CDR3 contains 15 residues. Losses at the gene ends were 2 bases for V and 4 bases for J; bases not matched to a gene: 9. The CDR3 reads CASSFKRDGPYEQYF. In DNA, the CDR3 is TGTGCCAGCAGCTTCAAGCGGGACGGGCCTTACGAGCAGTACTTC. The full variable domain, its missing parts supplied by reference TRBV5-4 and TRBJ2-7, is ETGVTQSPTHLIKTRGQQVTLRCSSQSGHNTVSWYQQALGQGPQFIFQYYREEENGRGNFPPRFSGLQFPNYSSELNVNALELDDSALYLCASSFKRDGPYEQYFGPGTRLTVT.

In regard to this clonotype: Given the absence of the conserved phenylalanine or tryptophan at the CDR3 end, a read error is likely. V usage is TRBV4-3 and J usage is TRBJ2-5; possibly TRBD2 for D (6 bases). The length of the CDR3 is 15 residues. The ends were cut back, 4 bases at V and 3 bases at J, with 15 bases in the middle. Germline V lookup: CDR1 LGHNA, CDR2 YSLEER. The CDR3 spells CASSPSGGVEETQYS. The CDR3 region has the DNA TGCGCCAGCAGCCCATCAGGCGGGGTAGAAGAGACCCAGTACTCC.

Points on this clonotype: A much larger clone is a single base away; this may be a read error. The rearrangement joins TRBV12-3 or TRBV12-4 to TRBJ2-1; 7 positions match TRBD2. The CDR3 is 16 amino acids. Germline trimming cut 2 bases from V and 1 base from J; bases unmatched to any gene: 5. The CDR3 loop reads CASSLLAEYSYNEQFF. For the CDR3, the DNA is TGTGCCAGCAGTTTACTAGCGGAGTATTCCTACAATGAGCAGTTCTTC.

Of note for this clonotype: A much more abundant neighbour one base away suggests this may be a read error. The chain has TRBV12-3 or TRBV12-4 and TRBJ1-5; tentative D call: TRBD1 (5 bases). The CDR3 is made up of 14 amino acids. The CDR3 DNA reads TGTGCCAGCGGTTTCGAGGGGACCTCTCAGCCCCAGCATTTT. The encoded protein is CASGFEGTSQPQHF.

Turning to this clonotype: Since the CDR3 does not end with the conserved phenylalanine or tryptophan, this likely comes from a read error. CDR3 sequence reads: CASSWRGNLLQLTDTQYY. In DNA form, the CDR3 reads TGTGCCAGCAGCTGGCGAGGGAACCTTTTACAACTCACAGATACTCAGTATTAT. The chain recombines TRBV11-2 with TRBJ2-3, with D possibly matching TRBD2 (5 bases). Germline V CDR1 and CDR2: SGHAT, FQNNGV. This CDR3 is built from 18 residues.

In the case of this clonotype: A much larger clone differs by one base, so this may be a read error. The CDR3 end shows no conserved phenylalanine or tryptophan, and so a read error is likely. V usage is TRBV6-1 and J usage is TRBJ2-5; tentative D call: TRBD2 (5 bases). V lost 5 bases and J lost 5, with 15 bases in between. The V gene's germline CDR1 is MNHNS and CDR2 SASEGT. There are 14 residues in the CDR3. CDR3 residues: CASSNRGSTETQYL. The CDR3 nucleotides read TGTGCCAGCAGTAATCGTGGGAGCACCGAGACCCAGTACTTA.